The present T cell receptor (beta chain) was sequenced within a study of blood T cell repertoires in COVID-19. Repertoires were generated with immunoSEQ multiplex PCR, while TCRdb's copy carries only in-frame clones and drops some. The sample gives some 110,000 clones, around 86% of which show up once; about 3.8% is in the top ten. The CDR3 has 17 amino acids. Germline CDR1 reads MNHEY; CDR2 reads SMNVEV (reference sequence). With 6 bases clipped from V and 2 bases from J, the junction kept 8 bases outside the gene matches. The sequence derives from a man aged 45 to 65 with acute or convalescent COVID-19. This chain joins TRBV27 and TRBJ2-3, with 13 positions matching TRBD2. The sample taken for sequencing was peripheral blood. Here the CDR3 DNA reads TGTGCCAGCAGGGGACTAGCGGGGAGGGGTTACACAGATACGCAGTATTTT. It yields the protein CASRGLAGRGYTDTQYF.